Each of the 24 T cell receptor beta chains below was sequenced from the same sample in a study of control samples from healthy donors and cancer patients. Sequencing was performed with immunoSEQ multiplex PCR; in TCRdb, only in-frame clones are kept and a portion is missing. The sample lists over 150,000 clones; more than 80% were seen once. The sequencing input was blood. The source of these receptors is a man aged 30-40 years in good health.

This clone was detected only once. V and J are TRBV5-1 and TRBJ2-3, with 11 positions matching TRBD1. CDR1 is SGHRS and CDR2 is YFSETQ in the germline V gene. V was clipped by 5 bases and J by 4 bases; unmatched bases: 6. The CDR3 length is 15 residues. Here the CDR3 DNA reads TGCGCCAGCAGATTTCGGGACAGGGGGTCAGATACGCAGTATTTT. Protein: CASRFRDRGSDTQYF.

CDR3: CASSGTSGPREQYF. DNA for the CDR3: TGTGCCAGCAGCGGGACTAGCGGACCTCGCGAGCAGTACTTC. V usage is TRBV6-5 and J usage is TRBJ2-7; 11 bases agree with TRBD2. Losses at the gene ends were 6 bases for V and 6 bases for J; bases not matched to a gene: 7. This CDR3 contains 14 residues. Germline V gene data show CDR1 as MNHEY and CDR2 as SVGAGI.

This clone was observed a single time. The chain employs TRBV6-5 and TRBJ2-1, with 13 bases fitting TRBD2. The CDR3 has 15 amino acids. The germline V gene has CDR1 MNHEY and CDR2 SVGAGI. V lost 6 bases, J lost 9 bases, and 8 bases stayed unmatched. The CDR3 sequence is CASSPRLAGGGEQFF. CDR3 nucleotides: TGTGCCAGCAGCCCCAGACTAGCGGGGGGCGGTGAGCAGTTCTTC.

This sequence joins TRBV5-4 and TRBJ2-1, with 8 bases identical to TRBD2. Germline assignment: CDR1 SGHNT and CDR2 YYREEE (reference sequence). This CDR3 spans 16 amino acids. The junction had 15 bases not matched to a gene; V was cut back by 4 bases and J by 9 bases. CDR3 sequence: CASSPIAGKRGGEQFF. The CDR3 DNA follows: TGTGCCAGCAGCCCAATAGCGGGAAAAAGAGGAGGTGAGCAGTTCTTC.

The V call is TRBV6-5, the J call TRBJ1-2; the D gene is possibly TRBD1 (5 bases). This CDR3 has 14 residues. Trimming removed 7 bases at V and 1 base at J, with 13 bases between. CDR1 is MNHEY and CDR2 is SVGAGI in the germline V gene. CDR3 sequence reads: CASTPGGFNYGYTF. CDR3 DNA: TGTGCCAGCACCCCGGGGGGGTTTAACTATGGCTACACCTTC.

The chain is built from TRBV27 and TRBJ2-5; perhaps TRBD2 as D (6 bases). The CDR3 is made up of 13 amino acids. The germline V gene encodes CDR1 MNHEY and CDR2 SMNVEV (reference sequence). V was shortened by 3 bases and J by 6 bases, with 11 bases between the two germline ends. The CDR3 region has the DNA TGTGCCAGCAGTTTCAGACGGGAGAAGACCCAGTACTTC. This codes for CASSFRREKTQYF.

This clone was seen once. The chain carries TRBV5-1 and TRBJ2-4; either TRBD1 or TRBD2 may supply D (5 bases each). Germline CDR1 reads SGHRS; CDR2 reads YFSETQ. Trimming left V 0 bases short and J 6 bases short, with 22 bases between. CDR3 size: 18 residues. The CDR3 region is CASSLGGPGTLRGNIQYF. As DNA, the CDR3 is TGCGCCAGCAGCTTGGGCGGGCCAGGGACGCTTCGGGGAAACATTCAGTACTTC.

The gene calls are TRBV4-3 and TRBJ1-1; unclear D gene. In germline, CDR1 is LGHNA, CDR2 YSLEER. With 0 bases removed from V and 1 base from J, the gap between germline ends came to 6 bases. The CDR3 sequence is 14 residues long. CDR3 sequence: CASSQDYRNTEAFF. CDR3 DNA: TGCGCCAGCAGCCAAGATTATCGGAACACTGAAGCTTTCTTT.

The chain employs TRBV6-5 and TRBJ1-1; D is uncertain. V was clipped by 1 base and J by 0 bases, with 6 bases between them. The CDR3 totals 14 residues. Germline lookup yields CDR1 MNHEY and CDR2 SVGAGI. CDR3 protein: CASSYYPMNTEAFF. In nucleotides, the CDR3 is TGTGCCAGCAGTTACTATCCTATGAACACTGAAGCTTTCTTT.

The gene calls are TRBV19 and TRBJ1-1, with no clear D. There are 11 residues in the CDR3. Germline-derived CDR1 and CDR2 are LNHDA and SQIVND (reference sequence). Trimming left V 7 bases short and J 1 base short, with 4 bases between. The CDR3 region has the DNA TGTGCCAGTAATACGAACACTGAAGCTTTCTTT. This codes for CASNTNTEAFF.

The CDR3: CASSYTGDQPQHF. CDR3 DNA sequence: TGTGCCAGCAGCTACACAGGGGATCAGCCCCAGCATTTT. V usage is TRBV7-8 and J usage is TRBJ1-5; 7 positions match TRBD1. The CDR3 is made up of 13 amino acids. V shed 4 bases and J 5 bases; nucleotides not matched to a gene: 2. Germline assignment: CDR1 SGHVS and CDR2 FQNEAQ. Drawing the rest from reference TRBV7-8 and TRBJ1-5, the complete variable domain is GAGVSQSPRYKVAKRGQDVALRCDPISGHVSLFWYQQALGQGPEFLTYFQNEAQLDKSGLPSDRFFAERPEGSVSTLKIQRTQQEDSAVYLCASSYTGDQPQHFGDGTRLSIL.

CDR3 amino acids: CAWSLSSYGYTF. The CDR3 DNA reads TGTGCCTGGAGCCTCTCATCCTATGGCTACACCTTC. V is TRBV30 and J is TRBJ1-2, with D hard to call. V was cut by 3 bases and J by 4 bases, with 9 bases left in between. The CDR3 covers 12 residues. Germline V CDR1 and CDR2: GTSNPN, SVGIG (reference sequence).

This chain uses TRBV28 with TRBJ1-2, with a possible D match to TRBD1 (5 bases). The CDR3 is made up of 16 amino acids. Trimming pared 7 bases from V and 1 base from J, leaving 19 bases between. Per the germline V gene, CDR1 is MDHEN and CDR2 is SYDVKM. The CDR3 DNA reads TGTGCCAGCACCCCTCCCAGACAGTACCATAACTATGGCTACACCTTC. This sequence encodes CASTPPRQYHNYGYTF.

The chain combines TRBV19 with TRBJ2-3; TRBD1 matches 7 bases. Germline V gene sequence: CDR1 LNHDA, CDR2 SQIVND (reference sequence). The CDR3 has 15 amino acids. The junction had 8 bases not matched to a gene; V was cut back by 6 bases and J by 2 bases. Written as DNA, the CDR3 is TGTGCCAGTAGCAAACAGGGGTCCCCCACAGATACGCAGTATTTT. Amino acid sequence: CASSKQGSPTDTQYF.

J is TRBJ1-3 and V is TRBV7-9; no definite D call. In germline, CDR1 is SEHNR, CDR2 FQNEAQ (reference sequence). V was cut by 3 bases and J by 2 bases, with 11 bases left in between. The CDR3 is made up of 15 amino acids. In DNA form, the CDR3 reads TGTGCCAGCAGCTTTAAGGGAGGGACTGGAAACACCATATATTTT. Amino acids: CASSFKGGTGNTIYF.

CDR3 nucleotide sequence: TGTGCCAGCAGCTTTGGGGGATCGTACAATGAGCAGTTCTTC. It encodes CASSFGGSYNEQFF. The J gene is TRBJ2-1, the V gene TRBV7-9; either TRBD1 or TRBD2 may supply D (5 bases each). From germline, CDR1 is SEHNR and CDR2 FQNEAQ (reference sequence). The CDR3 has 14 residues. Trimming removed 3 bases from V and 4 bases from J, with 10 bases in between.

The rearrangement uses TRBV21-1 and TRBJ1-4. TRBV21-1 is assigned pseudogene status. The CDR3 sequence is 14 residues long. The CDR3 protein is CASSSRDGNEKLFF. The DNA of the CDR3 is TGTGCCAGCAGCTCAAGGGACGGTAATGAAAAACTGTTTTTT.

With regard to this clone: Relative to the germline gene, one junction end is altered; a read error may explain this. V usage is TRBV27 and J usage is TRBJ1-6; D may be TRBD1 (6 bases). The CDR3 loop spans 15 amino acids. CDR1 is MNHEY and CDR2 is SMNVEV in the germline V gene (reference sequence). CDR3 protein: CASSLQPTGNLPLHF. The CDR3 nucleotides read TGTGCCAGCAGTTTACAGCCCACAGGGAATTTACCCCTCCACTTT.

J is TRBJ1-2 and V is TRBV27; possible D gene TRBD1, 5 bases. The ends were cut back, 5 bases at V and 2 bases at J, with 21 bases in the middle. In germline, CDR1 is MNHEY, CDR2 SMNVEV (reference sequence). This CDR3 contains 17 residues. CDR3 region: CASSPHPGGFTNYGYTF. The CDR3 DNA sequence: TGTGCCAGCAGTCCCCACCCTGGGGGATTCACCAACTATGGCTACACCTTC.

This chain uses TRBV7-9 with TRBJ2-7; 7 nucleotides agree with TRBD2. The CDR3 covers 16 residues. Trimming removed 5 bases from V and 2 bases from J; junction bases left unmatched: 12. From germline, CDR1 is SEHNR and CDR2 FQNEAQ (reference sequence). The CDR3 nucleotides are TGTGCCAGCAGCATAAGTAGCGGGCTGAACCCCTACGAGCAGTACTTC. Translation: CASSISSGLNPYEQYF.

The rearrangement links TRBV6-6 to TRBJ1-6; TRBD1 might be the D (5 bases). The CDR3 extends over 14 amino acids. Germline assignment: CDR1 MNHNY and CDR2 SVGAGI (reference sequence). With 6 bases removed from V and 5 bases from J, the gap between germline ends came to 11 bases. This CDR3 reads CASSSRQNNSPLHF. Written as DNA, the CDR3 is TGTGCCAGCAGCTCGAGACAGAATAATTCACCCCTCCACTTT.

The J gene is TRBJ2-7, the V gene TRBV10-3, with 8 bases identical to TRBD2. The germline V gene has CDR1 ENHRY and CDR2 SYGVKD. The CDR3 spans 15 residues. After removal of 4 bases from V and 3 bases from J, the junction contained 8 bases not matched to a gene. CDR3 in amino acids: CAISASPGLVYEQYF. The CDR3 DNA reads TGTGCCATCAGTGCGTCACCGGGACTAGTCTACGAGCAGTACTTC.

This chain uses TRBV7-9 with TRBJ2-3, with D tentatively TRBD1 (5 bases). V was pared by 5 bases and J by 4 bases, with 16 bases between. The germline V gene encodes CDR1 SEHNR and CDR2 FQNEAQ (reference sequence). The CDR3 is made up of 15 amino acids. The CDR3 DNA is TGTGCCAGCAGCCGAAGTGGCAGGGCGCCAGATACGCAGTATTTT. This translates into CASSRSGRAPDTQYF.

The chain is built from TRBV11-3 and TRBJ2-5, with D perhaps TRBD1 (6 bases). Germline V gives CDR1 SGHNT, CDR2 YENEEA. V was trimmed by 5 bases and J by 5 bases, leaving 12 bases between them. CDR3 length: 13 amino acids. CDR3 in DNA: TGTGCCAGCAGCCCGACCCAGGGGGAGACCCAGTACTTC. Protein product: CASSPTQGETQYF.